These T cell receptor beta chains were read from a single sample in a study of vaccination effects on CD4 cells after COVID-19. The antigens these receptors bind are not known. Libraries were prepared by immunoSEQ multiplex PCR; TCRdb keeps only in-frame clonotypes and omits some of them. The sample lists some 70,000 clones, approximately 79% occurring once. The sample consisted of CD4+ T cells from PBMCs cultured without peptide, taken after COVID-19 vaccination. The source of these receptors is a human donor who received a COVID-19 vaccine. The CDR3 runs from the conserved cysteine through the conserved F or W. D genes are given only for firm matches. Clone size is shown for a subset of rows, as once, few, many or a class of expanded clone.

cdr3_nt,cdr3_aa,clone_size,j_call,d_call,v_call
TGTGCCAGCAGACGCGGACAGGTGAATTCACCCCTCCACTTT,CASRRGQVNSPLHF,few,TRBJ1-6,TRBD1,TRBV5-6
TGCGCCAGCAGCCGTCGATCCGAGTCGGACATTCAGTACTTC,CASSRRSESDIQYF,few,TRBJ2-4,-,TRBV5-1
TGTGCCAGCAGCTTAGCTGGGCTCCAAGAGACCCAGTACTTC,CASSLAGLQETQYF,-,TRBJ2-5,-,TRBV7-7
TGTGCCAGCAGCCTACGTAGCGGGGGGGTCACAGATACGCAGTATTTT,CASSLRSGGVTDTQYF,-,TRBJ2-3,TRBD2,TRBV7-3
TGTGCCAGCAGCCTCAAAGGCCCGGGGGAAGCGGGGGGCCGAGGGGAGACCCAGTACTTC,CASSLKGPGEAGGRGETQYF,-,TRBJ2-5,TRBD2,TRBV3-1/TRBV3-2
TGTGCCAGCAGAAGATCTCCGGGACAGGGGGAAGGAATGGCTTTCTTT,CASRRSPGQGEGMAFF,few,TRBJ1-1,TRBD1,TRBV2
TGTGCCAGCAGCTTAGACACGGGGCCTGGTTCACCCCTCCACTTT,CASSLDTGPGSPLHF,once,TRBJ1-6,-,TRBV7-2
TGTGCCAGCAGCTTAGGCGGGATCCAAGAGACCCAGTACTTC,CASSLGGIQETQYF,-,TRBJ2-5,-,TRBV11-3
TGTGCCAGCAGCTTGGGCGACAGGATCTACAATGAGCAGTTCTTC,CASSLGDRIYNEQFF,-,TRBJ2-1,-,TRBV11-2
TGTGCCAGCAGTACCCCCGGGACAGGGAACTATGGCTACACCTTC,CASSTPGTGNYGYTF,once,TRBJ1-2,TRBD1,TRBV6-5
TGTGCCAGCAGCCGGGACAGGGGTGAAAAACTGTTTTTT,CASSRDRGEKLFF,once,TRBJ1-4,TRBD1,TRBV6-5
TGCGCCAGCAGCAGAAAACAGGGGGCGGTGAACACCGGGGAGCTGTTTTTT,CASSRKQGAVNTGELFF,-,TRBJ2-2,TRBD1,TRBV5-1
TGTGCCAGCAGCTCCACTCGCCTCTCTGGAAACACCATATATTTT,CASSSTRLSGNTIYF,-,TRBJ1-3,-,TRBV7-2
TGTGCCAGCAGCCCGCCAGGGGCTGCAGATACGCAGTATTTT,CASSPPGAADTQYF,-,TRBJ2-3,-,TRBV3-1/TRBV3-2
TGTGCCAGCACCGGACAGGCGAACACTGAAGCTTTCTTT,CASTGQANTEAFF,-,TRBJ1-1,TRBD1,TRBV14
TGTGCCAGCACCCACAGGACCCGCGAGACCCAGTACTTC,CASTHRTRETQYF,-,TRBJ2-5,-,TRBV6-6
TGTGCCAGTAGTATAGATCTATTACTGAACACTGAAGCTTTCTTT,CASSIDLLLNTEAFF,-,TRBJ1-1,-,TRBV19
TGTGCCAGCAGTGCAGGGGGCTATGGCTACACCTTC,CASSAGGYGYTF,once,TRBJ1-2,TRBD1,TRBV25-1
TGCGCCAGCAGATCCGGATCTAACTATGGCTACACCTTC,CASRSGSNYGYTF,-,TRBJ1-2,-,TRBV5-1
TGTGCCAGCAGCGTAGGGGCCGGGACAGGGTCTGAAAAACTGTTTTTT,CASSVGAGTGSEKLFF,few,TRBJ1-4,TRBD1,TRBV9
TGTGCCAGCAGGGCACAGGGGAGTGAGCCCCAGCATTTT,CASRAQGSEPQHF,-,TRBJ1-5,TRBD1,TRBV7-8
TGTGCCAGCAGCAAACCCCGGGACAGTCCTTTGAGCTCCTACAATGAGCAGTTCTTC,CASSKPRDSPLSSYNEQFF,-,TRBJ2-1,-,TRBV21-1
TGTGCCAGCAGCCAGTGGGGACAGGGGGCCGCGACCAAAAACATTCAGTACTTC,CASSQWGQGAATKNIQYF,-,TRBJ2-4,TRBD1,TRBV7-9
TGTGCCAGCAGCTTAGTGGCACTAGCAACTAATGAAAAACTGTTTTTT,CASSLVALATNEKLFF,-,TRBJ1-4,-,TRBV7-9
TGTGCCAGCTCACTCGGACACCTGAACACTGAAGCTTTCTTT,CASSLGHLNTEAFF,few,TRBJ1-1,-,TRBV18
TGTGCTAGTGGTTTGGAGACAGGGGCTTTCTTC,CASGLETGAFF,-,TRBJ2-1,TRBD1,TRBV12-5
TGTGCCTGGAGTTTCTCTGGAAACACCATATATTTT,CAWSFSGNTIYF,-,TRBJ1-3,-,TRBV30
TGCGCCAGCAGCCCGCGACAGCGGGGGGGCCAAGAGACCCAGTACTTC,CASSPRQRGGQETQYF,-,TRBJ2-5,TRBD2,TRBV4-1
TGTGCCGGAAAGCTAAGGGGGCATTCTAATGAAAAACTGTTTTTT,CAGKLRGHSNEKLFF,-,TRBJ1-4,TRBD1,TRBV2
TGTGCCTGGAGTGGAGGCACTGATACGCAGTATTTT,CAWSGGTDTQYF,-,TRBJ2-3,-,TRBV30
TGTGCCAGCAGCTTGGGTCAGGGCAACTATGGCTACACCTTC,CASSLGQGNYGYTF,-,TRBJ1-2,-,TRBV5-4
TGTGCCAGCAGCCCTCAGGGGACAAACACCGGGGAGCTGTTTTTT,CASSPQGTNTGELFF,-,TRBJ2-2,-,TRBV9
TGTGCCAGCAGTCCCCGACCCCGACCTGCCACAGATACGCAGTATTTT,CASSPRPRPATDTQYF,-,TRBJ2-3,-,TRBV27
TGTGCCAGCAGCCCCCGGGGAGGTAACACTGAAGCTTTCTTT,CASSPRGGNTEAFF,few,TRBJ1-1,-,TRBV7-9
TGCAGCGTTAAGGGCCGATTTCAAGAGACCCAGTACTTC,CSVKGRFQETQYF,-,TRBJ2-5,-,TRBV29-1
TGTGCCAGCAGTTACTCTTTCCTATCAGGGTTCGGCTACACCTTC,CASSYSFLSGFGYTF,few,TRBJ1-2,-,TRBV6-5
TGTGCCAGCTCCCCTACAGGAAACCGACCGGCGACTCCAACCGGGGAGCTGTTTTTT,CASSPTGNRPATPTGELFF,-,TRBJ2-2,-,TRBV18
TGTGCCAGCAGCTTAGGGACAGGGGAAGGGACCGGGGAGCTGTTTTTT,CASSLGTGEGTGELFF,-,TRBJ2-2,TRBD1,TRBV7-3
TGCATGAGACAGGGGCCGAAGACCCAGTACTTC,CMRQGPKTQYF,-,TRBJ2-5,TRBD1,TRBV20-1
TGTGCCAGCAGCCAAGATTGTCTGGGGGCAGGGTCACCCCTCCACTTT,CASSQDCLGAGSPLHF,-,TRBJ1-6,-,TRBV3-1/TRBV3-2
TGTGCCAGCACCGTGGGGGGCCCGAGGTTCGGAAGAAACACCATATATTTT,CASTVGGPRFGRNTIYF,-,TRBJ1-3,-,TRBV28
TGTGCCAGCAGCTTTTACACCACCGGGGAGCTGTTTTTT,CASSFYTTGELFF,-,TRBJ2-2,-,TRBV5-5
TGTGCCATCAGTACCAGTGGTAAGAACACTGAAGCTTTCTTT,CAISTSGKNTEAFF,once,TRBJ1-1,-,TRBV10-3
TGTGCCAGCAGCTTAGGTGCGGCGGGGGGTGAGACCCAGTACTTC,CASSLGAAGGETQYF,-,TRBJ2-5,TRBD2,TRBV7-3
TGTGCCAGCTCACCCTATAAAGAACCTGCCTCTGGAAACACCATATATTTT,CASSPYKEPASGNTIYF,-,TRBJ1-3,-,TRBV18
TGCGCCAGCAGCAGAGAGGCGGGGGGCGGTTCACCCCTCCACTTT,CASSREAGGGSPLHF,-,TRBJ1-6,-,TRBV5-1
TGCAGCCTCCCGGACGGAGCAAGCACAGATACGCAGTATTTT,CSLPDGASTDTQYF,-,TRBJ2-3,-,TRBV29-1
TGTGCCAGCAGCCCCACAGGGTTAAGCATTCAGTACTTC,CASSPTGLSIQYF,-,TRBJ2-4,-,TRBV12-3/TRBV12-4
TGCGCCAGCAGTGAGTCTTGGGCATCCGGAAACACCATATATTTT,CASSESWASGNTIYF,-,TRBJ1-3,-,TRBV10-2
TGTGCCAGCAGCCAAACAGGGTATACTGAAGCTTTCTTT,CASSQTGYTEAFF,-,TRBJ1-1,-,TRBV3-1/TRBV3-2
TGTGCCTGGGGGGACACCTATAGCAATCAGCCCCAGCATTTT,CAWGDTYSNQPQHF,-,TRBJ1-5,-,TRBV30